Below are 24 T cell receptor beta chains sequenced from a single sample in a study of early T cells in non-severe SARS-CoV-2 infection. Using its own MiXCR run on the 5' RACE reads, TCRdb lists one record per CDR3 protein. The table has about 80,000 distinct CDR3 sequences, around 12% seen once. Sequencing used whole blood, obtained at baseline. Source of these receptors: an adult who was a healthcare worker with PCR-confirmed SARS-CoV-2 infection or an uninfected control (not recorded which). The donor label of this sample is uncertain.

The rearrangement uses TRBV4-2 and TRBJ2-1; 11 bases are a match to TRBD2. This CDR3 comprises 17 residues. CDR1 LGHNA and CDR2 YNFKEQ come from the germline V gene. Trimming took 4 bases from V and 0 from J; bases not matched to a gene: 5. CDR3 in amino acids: CASSRAGTSGSYNEQFF. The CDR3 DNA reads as TGTGCCAGCAGCCGGGCAGGGACTAGCGGCTCCTACAATGAGCAGTTCTTC.

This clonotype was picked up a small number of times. CDR3 sequence (DNA): TGTGCCAGTAGTATTAAGACGGATTCGGTTGGCTACACCTTC. It is translated as CASSIKTDSVGYTF. The chain recombines TRBV19 with TRBJ1-2; D is uncertain. Per germline, CDR1 LNHDA and CDR2 SQIVND (reference sequence). V lost 3 bases and J lost 7, with 15 bases in between. The CDR3 runs 14 residues.

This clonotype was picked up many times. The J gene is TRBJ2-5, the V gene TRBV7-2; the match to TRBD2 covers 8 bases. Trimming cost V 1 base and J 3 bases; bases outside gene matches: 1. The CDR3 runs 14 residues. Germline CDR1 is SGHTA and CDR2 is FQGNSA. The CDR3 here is CASSLVLAEETQYF. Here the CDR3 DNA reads TGTGCCAGCAGCTTAGTACTAGCGGAAGAGACCCAGTACTTC.

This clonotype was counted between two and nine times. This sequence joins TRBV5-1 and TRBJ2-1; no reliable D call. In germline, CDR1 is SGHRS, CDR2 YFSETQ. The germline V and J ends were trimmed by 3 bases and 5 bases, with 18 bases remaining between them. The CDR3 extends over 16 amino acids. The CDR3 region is CASSSNDFESHNEQFF. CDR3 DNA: TGCGCCAGCAGCTCTAACGACTTCGAGTCTCACAATGAGCAGTTCTTC. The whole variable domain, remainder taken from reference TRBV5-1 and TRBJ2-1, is KAGVTQTPRYLIKTRGQQVTLSCSPISGHRSVSWYQQTPGQGLQFLFEYFSETQRNKGNFPGRFSGRQFSNSRSEMNVSTLELGDSALYLCASSSNDFESHNEQFFGPGTRLTVL.

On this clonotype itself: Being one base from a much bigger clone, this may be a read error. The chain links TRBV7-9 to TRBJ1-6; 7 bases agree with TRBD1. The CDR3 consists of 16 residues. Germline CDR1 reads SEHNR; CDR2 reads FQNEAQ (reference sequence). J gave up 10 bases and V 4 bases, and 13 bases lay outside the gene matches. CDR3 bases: TGTGCCAGCAGCTCGGCTACCGGGACAGAGAAATCACCCCTCCACTTT. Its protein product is CASSSATGTEKSPLHF.

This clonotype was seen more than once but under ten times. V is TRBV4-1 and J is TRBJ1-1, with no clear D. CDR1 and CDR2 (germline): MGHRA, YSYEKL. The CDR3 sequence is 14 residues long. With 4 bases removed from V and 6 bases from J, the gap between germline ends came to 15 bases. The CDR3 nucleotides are TGCGCCAGCAGCCCTCCCGGCAGGACCCCTGAAGCTTTCTTT. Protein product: CASSPPGRTPEAFF.

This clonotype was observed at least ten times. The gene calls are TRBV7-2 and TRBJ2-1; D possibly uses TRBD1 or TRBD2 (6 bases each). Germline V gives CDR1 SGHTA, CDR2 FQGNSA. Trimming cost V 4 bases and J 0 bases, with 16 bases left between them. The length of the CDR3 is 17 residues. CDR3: CASSSGGGVASYNEQFF. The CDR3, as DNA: TGTGCCAGCAGCTCCGGGGGCGGGGTAGCCTCCTACAATGAGCAGTTCTTC.

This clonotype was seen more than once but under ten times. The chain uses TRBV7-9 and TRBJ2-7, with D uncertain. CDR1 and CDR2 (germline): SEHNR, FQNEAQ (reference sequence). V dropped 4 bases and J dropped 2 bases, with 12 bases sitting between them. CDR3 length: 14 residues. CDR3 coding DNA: TGTGCCAGCAGCTCATCTTGGAAACCCTACGAGCAGTACTTC. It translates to CASSSSWKPYEQYF.

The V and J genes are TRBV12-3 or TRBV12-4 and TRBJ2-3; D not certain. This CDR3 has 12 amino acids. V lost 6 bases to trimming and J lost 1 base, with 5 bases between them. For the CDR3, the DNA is TGTGCCAGCAGCTTTGGCACAGATACGCAGTATTTT. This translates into CASSFGTDTQYF.

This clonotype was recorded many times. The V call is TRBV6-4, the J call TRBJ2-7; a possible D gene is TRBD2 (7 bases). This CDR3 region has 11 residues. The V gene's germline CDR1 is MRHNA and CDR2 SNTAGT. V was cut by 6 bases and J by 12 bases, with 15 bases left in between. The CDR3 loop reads CASSGGTPVYF. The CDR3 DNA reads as TGTGCCAGCAGCGGGGGGACACCCGTGTACTTC.

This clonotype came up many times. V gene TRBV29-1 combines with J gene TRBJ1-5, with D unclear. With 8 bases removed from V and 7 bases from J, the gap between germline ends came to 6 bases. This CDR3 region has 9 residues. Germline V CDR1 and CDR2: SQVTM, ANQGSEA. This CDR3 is CSCSQPQHF. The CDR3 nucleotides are TGCAGCTGCAGCCAGCCCCAGCATTTT.

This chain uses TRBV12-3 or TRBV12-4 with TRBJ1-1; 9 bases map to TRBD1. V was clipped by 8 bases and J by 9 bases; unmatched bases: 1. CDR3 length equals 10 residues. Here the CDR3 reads CASGTGKAFF. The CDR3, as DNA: TGTGCCAGCGGGACAGGGAAAGCTTTCTTT.

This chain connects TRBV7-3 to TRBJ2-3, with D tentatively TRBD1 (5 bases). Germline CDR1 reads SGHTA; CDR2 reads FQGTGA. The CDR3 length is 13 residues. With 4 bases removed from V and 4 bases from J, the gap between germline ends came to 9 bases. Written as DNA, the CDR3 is TGTGCCAGCAGCTCAAGGGGATCAGATACGCAGTATTTT. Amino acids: CASSSRGSDTQYF.

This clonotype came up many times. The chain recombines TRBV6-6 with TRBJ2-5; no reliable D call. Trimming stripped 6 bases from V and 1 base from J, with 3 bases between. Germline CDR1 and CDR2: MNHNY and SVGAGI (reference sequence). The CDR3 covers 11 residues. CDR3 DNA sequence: TGTGCCAGCAGCGCCCAAGAGACCCAGTACTTC. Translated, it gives CASSAQETQYF.

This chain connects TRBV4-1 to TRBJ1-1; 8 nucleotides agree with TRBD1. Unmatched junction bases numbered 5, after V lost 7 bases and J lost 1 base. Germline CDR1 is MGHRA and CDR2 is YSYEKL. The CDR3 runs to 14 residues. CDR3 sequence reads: CASNQGASNTEAFF. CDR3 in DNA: TGCGCCAGCAACCAGGGGGCATCGAACACTGAAGCTTTCTTT.

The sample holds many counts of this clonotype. DNA for the CDR3: TGTGCCAGCAGCCTTGGGGACTCCCCCGGGTTCTTC. It translates to CASSLGDSPGFF. The chain carries TRBV3-1 and TRBJ2-1; tentatively, D is TRBD2 (6 bases). Trimming shortened V by 4 bases and J by 15 bases, and 16 bases separated the two germline ends. CDR1 is LGHDT and CDR2 is YNNKEL in the germline V gene (reference sequence). CDR3 length equals 12 residues.

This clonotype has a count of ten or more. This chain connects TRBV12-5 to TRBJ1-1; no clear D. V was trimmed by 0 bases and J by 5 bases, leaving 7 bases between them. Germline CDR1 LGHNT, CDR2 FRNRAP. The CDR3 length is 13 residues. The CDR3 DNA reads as TGTGCTAGTGGTTTGGTTGGCCGGACTGAAGCTTTCTTT. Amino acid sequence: CASGLVGRTEAFF.

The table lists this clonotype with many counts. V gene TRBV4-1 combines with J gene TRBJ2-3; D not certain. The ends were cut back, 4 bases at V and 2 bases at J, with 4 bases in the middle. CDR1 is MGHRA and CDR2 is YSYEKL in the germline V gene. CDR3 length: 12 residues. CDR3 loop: CASSPPTDTQYF. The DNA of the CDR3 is TGCGCCAGCAGCCCCCCCACAGATACGCAGTATTTT.

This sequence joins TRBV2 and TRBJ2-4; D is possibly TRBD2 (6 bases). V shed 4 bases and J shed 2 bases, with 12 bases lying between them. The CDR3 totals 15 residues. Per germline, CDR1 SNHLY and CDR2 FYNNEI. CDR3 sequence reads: CASSVGGETKNIQYF. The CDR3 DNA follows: TGTGCCAGCAGTGTAGGCGGGGAGACCAAAAACATTCAGTACTTC. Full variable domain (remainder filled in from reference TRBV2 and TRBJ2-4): EPEVTQTPSHQVTQMGQEVILRCVPISNHLYFYWYRQILGQKVEFLVSFYNNEISEKSEIFDDQFSVERPDGSNFTLKIRSTKLEDSAMYFCASSVGGETKNIQYFGAGTRLSVL.

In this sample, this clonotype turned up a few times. The DNA for the CDR3 is TGTGCCAGCAGCCAAGCGGACAGGCGATCCTACAATGAGCAGTTCTTC. Protein: CASSQADRRSYNEQFF. This rearrangement joins TRBV3-1 to TRBJ2-1; TRBD1 matches 7 bases. The CDR3 totals 16 residues. Germline CDR1 LGHDT, CDR2 YNNKEL (reference sequence). V lost 1 base, J lost 1 base, and 4 bases stayed unmatched.

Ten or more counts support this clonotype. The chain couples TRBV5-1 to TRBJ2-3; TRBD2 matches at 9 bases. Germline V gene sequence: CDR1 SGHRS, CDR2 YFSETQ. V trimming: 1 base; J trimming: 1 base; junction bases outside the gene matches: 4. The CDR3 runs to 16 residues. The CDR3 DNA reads TGCGCCAGCAGCTTGCCTAGCGGGGTCGGCACAGATACGCAGTATTTT. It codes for CASSLPSGVGTDTQYF.

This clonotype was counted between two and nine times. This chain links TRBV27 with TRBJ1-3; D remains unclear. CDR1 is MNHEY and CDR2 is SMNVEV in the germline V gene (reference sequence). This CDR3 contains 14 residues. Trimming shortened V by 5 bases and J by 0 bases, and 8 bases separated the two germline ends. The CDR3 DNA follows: TGTGCCAGCAGTCCCTGGATCTCTGGAAACACCATATATTTT. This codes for CASSPWISGNTIYF.

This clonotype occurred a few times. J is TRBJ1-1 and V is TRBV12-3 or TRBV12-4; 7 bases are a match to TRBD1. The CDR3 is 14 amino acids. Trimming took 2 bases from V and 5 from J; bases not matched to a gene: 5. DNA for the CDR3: TGTGCCAGCAGTTTATTGAGGGGGCGGACTGAAGCTTTCTTT. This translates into CASSLLRGRTEAFF.

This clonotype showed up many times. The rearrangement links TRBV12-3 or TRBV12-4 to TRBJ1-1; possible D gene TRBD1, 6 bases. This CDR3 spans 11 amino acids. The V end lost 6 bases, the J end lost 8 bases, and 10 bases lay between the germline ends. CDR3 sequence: CASRKQGEAFF. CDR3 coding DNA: TGTGCCAGCAGGAAGCAGGGGGAAGCTTTCTTT.